The 17 T cell receptor beta chains below come from one sample, sequenced in a study of Ad26.COV2.S vaccination and SARS-CoV-2 variants (dated by TCRdb to about 2021). The library was obtained by the immunoSEQ multiplex PCR assay. The table was pulled from immuneACCESS by TCRdb, which kept in-frame rearrangements only. Such tables lose some clones; where checked, under half of the loss comes from unresolved V genes, and the rest has no known cause. This sample comprises some 340,000 clones, roughly 84% of them detected only once. Of the sample, more than 1.5% is held by the ten largest clones. The treatment or condition label for this specimen denotes: roughly 20 received Ad26.COV2.S at low or high dose, single or two shots; 5 received placebo; per-sample allocation not given. For vaccine and placebo recipients, the sequenced repertoires came from samples collected on day 63 after the first injection.

Specimen: peripheral blood, collected in a trial of Ad26.COV2.S vaccine versus placebo. The receptor set was obtained from a person aged 18-65 years who received the Ad26.COV2.S COVID-19 vaccine or a placebo.

V gene TRBV4-3 combines with J gene TRBJ2-5; TRBD1 might be the D (5 bases). Germline lookup yields CDR1 LGHNA and CDR2 YSLEER. CDR3 length: 14 amino acids. V dropped 1 base and J dropped 4 bases, with 10 bases sitting between them. CDR3 protein: CASSQVAGIETQYF. In DNA, the CDR3 is TGCGCCAGCAGCCAAGTGGCAGGGATAGAGACCCAGTACTTC.

The sample holds one count of this clone. The rearrangement joins TRBV2 to TRBJ2-1, with D tentatively TRBD1 (5 bases). Per the germline V gene, CDR1 is SNHLY and CDR2 is FYNNEI. The germline V and J ends were trimmed by 6 bases and 4 bases, with 10 bases remaining between them. The CDR3 loop spans 13 amino acids. CDR3 nucleotide sequence: TGTGCCAGCAGATTGGACACTTACAATGAGCAGTTCTTC. This gives the protein CASRLDTYNEQFF.

The chain carries TRBV20-1 and TRBJ2-3; D may be TRBD2 (5 bases). Looked up from germline, CDR1 is DFQATT and CDR2 is SNEGSKA (reference sequence). The V end lost 5 bases, the J end lost 2 bases, and 29 bases lay between the germline ends. This CDR3 is 19 amino acids long. In DNA, the CDR3 is TGCAGTGCTGGTGACGTCCTAAAAGCGACGGGAAAGGCCACAGATACGCAGTATTTT. Encoded protein: CSAGDVLKATGKATDTQYF.

The genes are TRBV5-1 and TRBJ2-5; possibly TRBD2 for D (6 bases). The germline CDR1 and CDR2 sequences are SGHRS and YFSETQ. V lost 1 base and J 5 bases, leaving 9 bases between the germline ends. The CDR3 has 13 amino acids. CDR3 nucleotide sequence: TGCGCCAGCAGCTTGCGGGGGTCGGAGACCCAGTACTTC. This gives the protein CASSLRGSETQYF. The complete variable domain, with remaining parts taken from reference TRBV5-1 and TRBJ2-5, reads KAGVTQTPRYLIKTRGQQVTLSCSPISGHRSVSWYQQTPGQGLQFLFEYFSETQRNKGNFPGRFSGRQFSNSRSEMNVSTLELGDSALYLCASSLRGSETQYFGPGTRLLVL.

The chain employs TRBV5-4 and TRBJ2-1, with D maybe TRBD1 (6 bases). The CDR3 has 17 amino acids. Between the trimmed V and J ends, which lost 4 bases and 9 bases, there was a span of 26 bases. The germline V gene has CDR1 SGHNT and CDR2 YYREEE (reference sequence). CDR3: CASSEGSRSFLQGEQFF. The CDR3 DNA reads as TGTGCCAGCAGCGAGGGATCACGGTCTTTCCTACAGGGTGAGCAGTTCTTC.

This clone was recorded a few times. The chain couples TRBV4-1 to TRBJ1-6; 7 bases are shared with TRBD1. V lost 5 bases, J lost 11 bases, and 6 bases stayed unmatched. CDR1 MGHRA and CDR2 YSYEKL come from the germline V gene. The CDR3 spans 13 residues. The CDR3 loop is CASSTDRATPLHF. CDR3 DNA sequence: TGCGCCAGCAGCACTGACAGGGCGACACCCCTCCACTTT.

The chain couples TRBV7-9 to TRBJ2-7; D call uncertain. Germline V gives CDR1 SEHNR, CDR2 FQNEAQ (reference sequence). Trimming removed 2 bases at V and 2 bases at J, with 13 bases between. The CDR3 loop spans 15 amino acids. CDR3 protein: CASSLISAPTYEQYF. The CDR3 DNA is TGTGCCAGCAGCTTAATCTCCGCCCCCACCTACGAGCAGTACTTC. The full variable domain, with the rest looked up from reference TRBV7-9 and TRBJ2-7, is DTGVSQNPRHKITKRGQNVTFRCDPISEHNRLYWYRQTLGQGPEFLTYFQNEAQLEKSRLLSDRFSAERPKGSFSTLEIQRTEQGDSAMYLCASSLISAPTYEQYFGPGTRLTVT.

This clone appeared a single time. This chain links TRBV7-8 with TRBJ2-2; 14 bases are a match to TRBD2. The CDR3 runs 21 residues. CDR1 and CDR2 from the germline V gene are SGHVS and FQNEAQ. The V gene end was trimmed by 5 bases and the J gene end by 5 bases; junction bases not matched to a gene: 19. The CDR3 region is CASSPPRRTGGLAGGTGELFF. The DNA for the CDR3 is TGTGCCAGCAGCCCTCCGAGGCGTACGGGTGGACTAGCGGGGGGTACCGGGGAGCTGTTTTTT.

The V and J genes are TRBV11-2 and TRBJ1-6; 8 nucleotides match TRBD1. This CDR3 spans 16 amino acids. Germline CDR1 and CDR2: SGHAT and FQNNGV. V lost 7 bases, J lost 8 bases, and 13 bases stayed unmatched. Here the CDR3 reads CASKLTGGSSHSPLHF. The CDR3 bases are TGTGCCAGCAAATTAACAGGGGGTTCGTCGCATTCACCCCTCCACTTT. The whole variable domain, filled in from reference TRBV11-2 and TRBJ1-6, reads EAGVAQSPRYKIIEKRQSVAFWCNPISGHATLYWYQQILGQGPKLLIQFQNNGVVDDSQLPKDRFSAERLKGVDSTLKIQPAKLEDSAVYLCASKLTGGSSHSPLHFGNGTRLTVT.

The table lists this clone with a count of one. V and J are TRBV6-5 and TRBJ2-7; D not resolved. This CDR3 has 12 residues. CDR1 MNHEY and CDR2 SVGAGI come from the germline V gene. The V end lost 11 bases, the J end lost 2 bases, and 13 bases lay between the germline ends. The CDR3, as DNA: TGTGCCTCGGTTGGCAGTACCTACGAGCAGTACTTC. The encoded protein is CASVGSTYEQYF.

As regards this clone: This same CDR3 is encoded by further DNA sequences in the sample. The genes are TRBV5-1 and TRBJ1-5; D uncertain. Germline V gives CDR1 SGHRS, CDR2 YFSETQ. The CDR3 loop spans 13 amino acids. Trimming shortened V by 0 bases and J by 3 bases, and 4 bases separated the two germline ends. CDR3 sequence reads: CASSLDPNQPQHF. The CDR3 nucleotides read TGCGCCAGCAGCTTGGATCCCAATCAGCCCCAGCATTTT.

There are a few counts of this clone. The V call is TRBV19, the J call TRBJ2-5, with TRBD1 as a possible D gene (5 bases). The V end lost 11 bases, the J end lost 0 bases, and 10 bases lay between the germline ends. Germline values: CDR1 LNHDA, CDR2 SQIVND (reference sequence). The CDR3 runs 12 residues. DNA for the CDR3: TGTGCCGCAGGGAATTACCAAGAGACCCAGTACTTC. It yields the protein CAAGNYQETQYF.

The rearrangement links TRBV14 to TRBJ1-2; no clear D gene. The CDR3 is 14 amino acids. V gave up 5 bases and J gave up 3 bases, with 13 bases separating them. CDR1 and CDR2 (germline): SGHDN, FVKESK. The CDR3 loop is CASSTLGSDYGYTF. In nucleotides, the CDR3 is TGTGCCAGCAGCACCCTAGGGAGTGACTATGGCTACACCTTC.

This clone was counted only a few times. The chain links TRBV2 to TRBJ1-5; tentatively, D is TRBD1 (5 bases). CDR1 is SNHLY, CDR2 FYNNEI, per germline. V shed 3 bases and J shed 0 bases, with 9 bases lying between them. The length of the CDR3 is 15 residues. CDR3 loop: CASSEQGYSNQPQHF. The CDR3, as DNA: TGTGCCAGCAGTGAGCAGGGTTATAGCAATCAGCCCCAGCATTTT.

The chain joins TRBV9 to TRBJ1-5; 7 bases fit TRBD1. The CDR3 runs to 12 residues. The V and J ends lost 9 bases and 3 bases, in that order; junction bases with no gene match: 3. CDR1 and CDR2 from the germline V gene are SGDLS and YYNGEE. Here the CDR3 DNA reads TGTGCCACAGGGACAGCCAATCAGCCCCAGCATTTT. As protein: CATGTANQPQHF.

This chain links TRBV10-3 with TRBJ2-3; D not resolved. CDR1 ENHRY and CDR2 SYGVKD come from the germline V gene. Trimming cost V 4 bases and J 6 bases, with 11 bases left between them. The CDR3 totals 13 residues. The CDR3 bases are TGTGCCATCAGTGGACTCCCCGTGGATACGCAGTATTTT. This translates into CAISGLPVDTQYF.

This chain joins TRBV6-2 or TRBV6-3 and TRBJ1-6, with a possible D match to TRBD1 (5 bases). Germline V gene lookup returns CDR1 MNHEY and CDR2 SVGEGT. This CDR3 region has 16 residues. The V gene lost 6 bases and the J gene lost 0 bases, with 12 bases spanning the gap. The CDR3 bases are TGTGCCAGCAGCCCTGGACAAGTCTCCTATAATTCACCCCTCCACTTT. Translation gives CASSPGQVSYNSPLHF.